This is a list of T cell receptor beta chains from one sample in a study of blood T cell repertoires in COVID-19. Sequenced by immunoSEQ multiplex PCR; TCRdb stores in-frame clones only, minus some. The sample shows around 200,000 clones, approximately 82% of them seen only once. Source material: peripheral blood. Source of these receptors: a middle-aged man with active or convalescent COVID-19. Each CDR3 is given without its conserved first and last residue.

J,V,length,CDR3
TRBJ2-7,TRBV24-1,13,ATSDGGTFPEEQY
TRBJ1-2,TRBV4-1,14,ASSQPRTGGNYGYT
TRBJ1-2,TRBV25-1,12,ASSPPGAGYGYT
TRBJ2-3,TRBV29-1,15,SAQRTSGSWSTDTQY
TRBJ1-6,TRBV24-1,12,ATSSGTGESPLH
TRBJ2-7,TRBV24-1,9,ATSDRDEQY
TRBJ1-4,TRBV3-1/TRBV3-2,12,ASTPGHRGEKLF
TRBJ1-1,TRBV30,13,AWSLGLQTNTEAF
TRBJ2-3,TRBV19,13,ASSTTWTGGAAQY
TRBJ2-5,TRBV9,12,ASSATGGAGTQY
TRBJ2-7,TRBV28,9,ASGLTYEQY
TRBJ2-1,TRBV4-3,13,ASSLRDRGQNEQF
TRBJ2-4,TRBV6-2/TRBV6-3,16,ASSPGQGVPLAKNIQY
TRBJ2-1,TRBV7-2,13,ASSSTTSGVYEQF
TRBJ2-3,TRBV7-9,14,ASSSLAGGRADTQY
TRBJ2-3,TRBV6-2/TRBV6-3,13,ASSPTSGSTDTQY
TRBJ2-3,TRBV19,14,ATVPTLAGNTDTQY
TRBJ2-1,TRBV30,14,AWLPGAGLAGGEQF
TRBJ1-1,TRBV30,13,AWSTRTGVYTEAF
TRBJ1-3,TRBV19,14,ATSLASLSVGNTIY
TRBJ1-1,TRBV7-6,13,ASSPRGSENTEAF
TRBJ2-3,TRBV11-3,13,ASSFQGVSTDTQY
TRBJ2-2,TRBV19,14,ASSITSGTNTGELF
TRBJ1-2,TRBV20-1,9,SAEDRGGYT
TRBJ1-1,TRBV6-5,14,ASSYSRTAVSAEAF
TRBJ1-4,TRBV6-4,14,ASSPGTTRANEKLF
TRBJ2-7,TRBV19,10,ASSGGDYEQY
TRBJ2-5,TRBV24-1,13,ATSDFATGKETQY
TRBJ1-4,TRBV30,9,AWSVYEKLF
TRBJ2-7,TRBV19,12,ASSAGTSSYEQY
TRBJ2-7,TRBV2,12,ASSGTGIPYEQY
TRBJ1-2,TRBV24-1,11,ATSPRGSFGYT
TRBJ1-1,TRBV29-1,13,SVARDRGYNTEAF
TRBJ2-1,TRBV24-1,13,ATSDLASDYNEQF
TRBJ2-5,TRBV27,10,ASRRFGETQY
TRBJ2-7,TRBV12-3/TRBV12-4,10,ASSYRDYEQY
TRBJ1-2,TRBV19,13,ASTRQGESNYGYT
TRBJ1-1,TRBV9,13,ASSATGGVNTEAF
TRBJ1-1,TRBV19,10,ASSYRNTEAF